This TCR beta chain was identified during a study of cytomegalovirus exposure and HLA in healthy donors. Clones were sequenced by immunoSEQ multiplex PCR, and TCRdb holds only the in-frame ones, with some missing. Of 200,000 or so clones in the sample, 84% were seen once. V lost 0 bases, J lost 10 bases, and 8 bases stayed unmatched. Germline CDR1 GTSNPN, CDR2 SVGIG (reference sequence). The CDR3 has 15 residues. The J gene is TRBJ2-1, the V gene TRBV30; TRBD2 aligns across 11 bases. Sample: PBMCs. The source of this sequence is a man younger than 35 in good health and CMV-seropositive. CDR3: CAWSVSVLAGVEQFF. As DNA, the CDR3 is TGTGCCTGGAGTGTATCGGTACTAGCGGGAGTAGAGCAGTTCTTC. The full variable domain, completed using reference TRBV30 and TRBJ2-1, is SQTIHQWPATLVQPVGSPLSLECTVEGTSNPNLYWYRQAAGRGLQLLFYSVGIGQISSEVPQNLSASRPQDRQFILSSKKLLLSDSGFYLCAWSVSVLAGVEQFFGPGTRLTVL.